This is a list of T cell receptor beta chains from one sample in a study of cytomegalovirus exposure and HLA in healthy donors. Only in-frame clones appear in the TCRdb table, and some are missing; sequencing was by immunoSEQ multiplex PCR. Among about 170,000 clones listed, about three quarters were seen once. Sequenced input: PBMCs. Receptor source: a woman under 40 in good health and CMV-seropositive. Each CDR3 is given with its conserved first and last residue. The D gene is left open where the match is weak. Clone size, where shown, is once, few, many, or a class for clones that have expanded.

d_gene	j_gene	v_gene	abundance	CDR3nt	CDR3aa
-	TRBJ1-2	TRBV5-1	-	TGCGCCAGCAGCCCTACAACTGACGGGGTGAGAGGCTACACCTTC	CASSPTTDGVRGYTF
-	TRBJ2-2	TRBV6-1	-	TGTGCCAGCAGTGAATTCGGCACCGGGGAGCTGTTTTTT	CASSEFGTGELFF
TRBD1	TRBJ1-1	TRBV7-9	-	TGTGCCAGCAGCCCCATGACAGGGGAGAACACTGAAGCTTTCTTT	CASSPMTGENTEAFF
TRBD1	TRBJ1-2	TRBV18	-	TGTGCCAGCTCACCTACACAGGGGGTCGGCTACACCTTC	CASSPTQGVGYTF
-	TRBJ2-3	TRBV10-3	few	TGTGCCATCAGTGAGCGGGGGACAGATACGCAGTATTTT	CAISERGTDTQYF
-	TRBJ2-5	TRBV6-1	-	TGTGCCAGCAGTGTTGGGGGAGCAGGGGGGATCGGGGAGACCCAGTACTTC	CASSVGGAGGIGETQYF
TRBD1	TRBJ1-2	TRBV7-6	-	TGTGCCAGCAGTAACTCCGGGTACAGGGGGCTCGAGGCTAACTATGGCTACACCTTC	CASSNSGYRGLEANYGYTF
-	TRBJ2-7	TRBV14	few	TGTGCCAGCAGCCAAACCAGGGAAGGATACGAGCAGTACTTC	CASSQTREGYEQYF
-	TRBJ1-2	TRBV28	-	TGTGCCAGCAGTCCACAGCGGACAGACTTC	CASSPQRTDF
-	TRBJ2-5	TRBV7-2	-	TGTGCCAGCAGCTCCTTACCTACTTCAGAGACCCAGTACTTC	CASSSLPTSETQYF
-	TRBJ1-2	TRBV5-5	few	TGTGCCAGCAGCACGGCAGGGGACTATGGCTACACCTTC	CASSTAGDYGYTF
TRBD2	TRBJ2-1	TRBV6-5	-	TGTGCCAGCAGTTACGGCCTAGCGGAGCTTTACAATGAGCAGTTCTTC	CASSYGLAELYNEQFF
TRBD2	TRBJ2-2	TRBV5-1	-	TGCGCCAGCAGCTTATCGACTAGCGGAAACACCGGGGAGCTGTTTTTT	CASSLSTSGNTGELFF
-	TRBJ1-1	TRBV23-1	-	TGCGCCAGCACCCCAAGGGGCAGGGATAAGGACACTGAAGCTTTCTTT	CASTPRGRDKDTEAFF
-	TRBJ2-7	TRBV10-2	-	TGCGCCAGCGACCGGGGAAACGGCGAGCAGTACTTC	CASDRGNGEQYF
TRBD1	TRBJ1-2	TRBV4-1	-	TGCGCCAGCAGCCAACCGACAGGGGGCGTTGGCTACACCTTC	CASSQPTGGVGYTF
-	TRBJ2-1	TRBV27	-	TGTGCCAGCAGCCCTCTTAGCGGCAGCAAGGATGAGCAGTTCTTC	CASSPLSGSKDEQFF
-	TRBJ2-5	TRBV2	few	TGTGCCAGCAGTTCCCTCCCTGTGTACCAAGAGACCCAGTACTTC	CASSSLPVYQETQYF
-	TRBJ1-2	TRBV2	-	TGTGCCAGCAGTGATAGACAGTTTAACTATGGCTACACCTTC	CASSDRQFNYGYTF
-	TRBJ1-2	TRBV7-9	-	TGTGCCAGCAGCTCAGGGGTTACGAACTATGGCTACACCTTC	CASSSGVTNYGYTF
-	TRBJ2-2	TRBV11-3	-	TGTGCCAGCACCCTGTCCGGGGAGCTGTTTTTT	CASTLSGELFF
TRBD2	TRBJ2-1	TRBV13	-	TGTGCCAGCAGCTTAGGGGCCCTAGCGGGAGCCTTAAGCTCCTACAATGAGCAGTTCTTC	CASSLGALAGALSSYNEQFF
TRBD1	TRBJ2-7	TRBV13	-	TGTGCCAGCAGCCACGACAGGGCAACCTACGAGCAGTACTTC	CASSHDRATYEQYF
-	TRBJ2-1	TRBV28	-	TGTGCCAGCAGTCGAGACAGTTTTCGAAATGAGCAGTTCTTC	CASSRDSFRNEQFF
-	TRBJ2-5	TRBV4-1	-	TGCGCCAGCAGCCAAGTAACAGTCCAAGAGACCCAGTACTTC	CASSQVTVQETQYF
-	TRBJ2-7	TRBV6-1	few	TGTGCCAGCAGTGAAGTTATACAGACCTACGAGCAGTACTTC	CASSEVIQTYEQYF
-	TRBJ1-4	TRBV28	-	TGTGCCAGCAGCAAACTCGACAGTACAACTAATGAAAAACTGTTTTTT	CASSKLDSTTNEKLFF
TRBD2	TRBJ2-3	TRBV28	-	TGTGCCAGCAGTCGGGCTAAGCGGGAGGGTGAAGATACGCAGTATTTT	CASSRAKREGEDTQYF
TRBD2	TRBJ2-5	TRBV11-2	-	TGTGCCAGCAGCTTAGAGGGCGGGAGGGCCGGTGAGACCCAGTACTTC	CASSLEGGRAGETQYF
-	TRBJ2-5	TRBV11-3	few	TGTGCCAGCAGCTTAGATCTCTCTTCAGGGACCCAGTACTTC	CASSLDLSSGTQYF
TRBD2	TRBJ2-3	TRBV11-3	once	TGTGCCAGCAGCTCGGGACTAGCGGGAGGACCAGATACGCAGTATTTT	CASSSGLAGGPDTQYF
TRBD1	TRBJ2-7	TRBV10-3	-	TGTGCCATCAGTGAGCGTCAGGGGGCCGGCGACGAGCAGTACTTC	CAISERQGAGDEQYF
-	TRBJ2-1	TRBV13	-	TGTGCCAGCAGCTTAGTTGTGGGAGGTTACTACAATGAGCAGTTCTTC	CASSLVVGGYYNEQFF
-	TRBJ2-3	TRBV7-2	-	TGTGCCAGCAGCGTCCCTAGCACAGATACGCAGTATTTT	CASSVPSTDTQYF
-	TRBJ2-7	TRBV10-3	-	TGTGCCATCAGTGAGTCGTATGCGGTCTACGAGCAGTACTTC	CAISESYAVYEQYF
TRBD1	TRBJ1-5	TRBV14	-	TGTGCCAGCAGCCAGGGACAGGGGGTGGGTCAGCCCCAGCATTTT	CASSQGQGVGQPQHF
TRBD2	TRBJ2-5	TRBV5-1	-	TGCGCCAGCAACGCCGGGACTAGCGGGAGGTACCAAGAGACCCAGTACTTC	CASNAGTSGRYQETQYF
-	TRBJ1-1	TRBV10-1	-	TGCGCCAGCAGTCGGACACTGAACACTGAAGCTTTCTTT	CASSRTLNTEAFF
-	TRBJ1-5	TRBV27	-	TGTGCCAGCAGTCCCGTACAGGGCAATCAGCCCCAGCATTTT	CASSPVQGNQPQHF
TRBD1	TRBJ2-3	TRBV5-4	-	TGTGCCAGCAGCTCAGAGATCAATGTACAGGGGACAGATACGCAGTATTTT	CASSSEINVQGTDTQYF
TRBD2	TRBJ2-2	TRBV7-7	-	TGTGCCAGCGGCACCGGGACTAGCGGCACCGGGGAGCTGTTTTTT	CASGTGTSGTGELFF
TRBD2	TRBJ2-1	TRBV13	-	TGTGCCAGCAGCTTTTCCTGGTATTCTAGCGGCTCCTACAATGAGCAGTTCTTC	CASSFSWYSSGSYNEQFF
-	TRBJ1-1	TRBV6-6	few	TGTGCCAGCACTCTCATCGGGAATGAAGCTTTCTTT	CASTLIGNEAFF
TRBD1	TRBJ1-1	TRBV10-2	-	TGCGCCAGCACATTTAAACAGGGGGCGAGGAACACTGAAGCTTTCTTT	CASTFKQGARNTEAFF
TRBD2	TRBJ2-4	TRBV30	-	TGTGCCTGGAGTGTAGGCTTGGGACTAGCCTACTTC	CAWSVGLGLAYF
-	TRBJ2-7	TRBV9	-	TGTGCCAGCAGCCAAACTAACAACAGGGCATCCTACGAGCAGTACTTC	CASSQTNNRASYEQYF
-	TRBJ2-2	TRBV12-5	-	TGTGCTAGTGGTTTGTCTGTGCGGCAGGGGGGCACCGGGGAGCTGTTTTTT	CASGLSVRQGGTGELFF
-	TRBJ1-1	TRBV5-5	-	TGTGCCAGCAGCTTGGTCAAGGGACTGGACACTGAAGCTTTCTTT	CASSLVKGLDTEAFF
-	TRBJ2-1	TRBV11-3	-	TGTGCCAGCAGCTTAGATAGGCGGGCCTACAATGAGCAGTTCTTC	CASSLDRRAYNEQFF
-	TRBJ1-1	TRBV5-1	once	TGCGCCAGCAGCTTGTATCCGGCAGGGAACACTGAAGCTTTCTTT	CASSLYPAGNTEAFF
TRBD2	TRBJ2-2	TRBV6-6	-	TGTGCCAGCAGTTCCCGACTAGCGGGAGGTGGCGGGGAGCTGTTTTTT	CASSSRLAGGGGELFF
-	TRBJ1-3	TRBV5-1	-	TGCGCCAGCAGCGCTGGACAGAAAAACACCATATATTTT	CASSAGQKNTIYF
TRBD1	TRBJ2-7	TRBV11-3	-	TGTGCCAGCAGTGCATGGGGGACAGGGTCCTACGAGCAGTACTTC	CASSAWGTGSYEQYF
-	TRBJ2-2	TRBV28	-	TGTGCCAGCAGTCCAAACACGGACTCTTACACCGGGGAGCTGTTTTTT	CASSPNTDSYTGELFF